Each of the 32 T cell receptor beta chains below was sequenced from the same sample in a study of identical twins. TCRdb recomputed calls from the 5' RACE reads with MiXCR, one row per CDR3 protein. The sample carries 640,000 or so distinct CDR3 sequences, over 5% recorded once. Sample: naive T cells sorted from blood. The source of these receptors is a man between 18 and 35 years old in good health.

Regarding this clonotype: This clone may be a read error of a much larger clone one base away. Because the CDR3 is missing its conserved closing phenylalanine or tryptophan, this is likely a read error. The V and J genes are TRBV4-3 and TRBJ2-2, with 11 positions matching TRBD2. The CDR3 is 18 residues long. J lost 1 base, V lost 0 bases, and 4 bases had no gene match. Germline lookup yields CDR1 LGHNA and CDR2 YSLEER. This CDR3 reads CASSQDTLAGGNTGELFC. DNA of the CDR3: TGCGCCAGCAGCCAAGACACCCTAGCGGGAGGGAACACCGGGGAGCTGTTTTGT.

Points on this clonotype: This may arise from a read error, as a much more abundant clone is one base away. The chain links TRBV6-5 to TRBJ2-7, with TRBD1 as a possible D gene (6 bases). The CDR3 is 15 amino acids. Germline CDR1 MNHEY, CDR2 SVGAGI. CDR3 sequence reads: CSSSYSRTGIDEQYF. As DNA, the CDR3 is TGTTCCAGCAGTTACTCGAGAACAGGGATCGACGAGCAGTACTTC.

There are many counts of this clonotype. The chain carries TRBV9 and TRBJ1-6; D unclear. The CDR3 extends over 15 amino acids. In germline, CDR1 is SGDLS, CDR2 YYNGEE. V was trimmed by 4 bases and J by 7 bases, leaving 15 bases between them. The CDR3 protein is CASSPAPSANSPLHF. DNA for the CDR3: TGTGCCAGCAGCCCAGCCCCCAGCGCAAATTCACCCCTCCACTTT.

This clonotype was seen at least ten times. This sequence joins TRBV20-1 and TRBJ1-1, with 9 bases lining up with TRBD1. Looked up from germline, CDR1 is DFQATT and CDR2 is SNEGSKA (reference sequence). V dropped 3 bases and J dropped 2; count of bases not matched to a gene: 13. The CDR3 spans 17 residues. This chain's CDR3 is CSARDRGKEGTNTEAFF. DNA of the CDR3: TGCAGTGCTAGGGACAGGGGAAAAGAGGGGACTAACACTGAAGCTTTCTTT.

This clonotype was found many times. The chain is built from TRBV20-1 and TRBJ2-5; TRBD2 matches at 7 bases. V was pared by 1 base and J by 3 bases, with 8 bases of the junction left unmatched. Germline V gene sequence: CDR1 DFQATT, CDR2 SNEGSKA (reference sequence). This CDR3 has 15 residues. CDR3 in amino acids: CSARGASGEEETQYF. CDR3 sequence (DNA): TGCAGTGCTAGAGGGGCTAGCGGAGAGGAAGAGACCCAGTACTTC.

This clonotype was seen repeatedly, ten times or more. V is TRBV29-1 and J is TRBJ2-1; 10 bases are a match to TRBD2. Germline CDR1 and CDR2: SQVTM and ANQGSEA. J lost 11 bases, V lost 2 bases, and 6 bases had no gene match. The CDR3 is 13 amino acids. The CDR3 loop reads CSVESLAGEQQFF. The DNA for the CDR3 is TGCAGCGTTGAATCGCTAGCGGGAGAGCAGCAGTTCTTC.

CDR3 protein: CSVDGTGEIDEQFF. The CDR3 DNA reads TGCAGCGTCGACGGGACAGGGGAGATCGATGAGCAGTTCTTC. The chain joins TRBV29-1 to TRBJ2-1; 10 nucleotides align to TRBD1. CDR1 SQVTM and CDR2 ANQGSEA come from the germline V gene. CDR3 length: 14 residues. With 6 bases clipped from V and 8 bases from J, the junction kept 10 bases outside the gene matches.

In this sample, this clonotype turned up many times. The chain joins TRBV5-5 to TRBJ2-1; D unresolved. V lost 2 bases to trimming and J lost 3 bases, with 12 bases between them. Germline assignment: CDR1 SGHKS and CDR2 YYEKEE (reference sequence). The CDR3 length is 15 residues. Here the CDR3 reads CASSFGQILYNEQFF. The CDR3 nucleotides read TGTGCCAGCAGCTTTGGCCAGATCCTCTACAATGAGCAGTTCTTC.

This clonotype was picked up many times. The chain links TRBV6-5 to TRBJ1-1; no clear D. The CDR3 runs 12 residues. V lost 7 bases, J lost 6 bases, and 12 bases lay in between. From germline, CDR1 is MNHEY and CDR2 SVGAGI. The CDR3 DNA reads TGTGCCAGCACCCCTAGCGGGGCTGAAGCTTTCTTT. It specifies CASTPSGAEAFF.

This chain links TRBV5-1 with TRBJ1-4; no reliable D call. The CDR3 runs to 14 residues. The germline CDR1 and CDR2 sequences are SGHRS and YFSETQ. V was shortened by 4 bases and J by 5 bases, with 12 bases between the two germline ends. CDR3 in amino acids: CASSLQEVNEKLFF. The DNA for the CDR3 is TGCGCCAGCAGCCTGCAGGAGGTGAATGAAAAACTGTTTTTT.

The chain is built from TRBV5-5 and TRBJ2-1; no clear D. V was trimmed by 1 base and J by 0 bases, leaving 8 bases between them. The CDR3 has 15 residues. The germline CDR1 and CDR2 sequences are SGHKS and YYEKEE (reference sequence). DNA of the CDR3: TGTGCCAGCAGCTTGACCGTCTACTCCTACAATGAGCAGTTCTTC. Translating it yields CASSLTVYSYNEQFF. The full variable domain, with the rest looked up from reference TRBV5-5 and TRBJ2-1, is DAGVTQSPTHLIKTRGQQVTLRCSPISGHKSVSWYQQVLGQGPQFIFQYYEKEERGRGNFPDRFSARQFPNYSSELNVNALLLGDSALYLCASSLTVYSYNEQFFGPGTRLTVL.

The rearrangement uses TRBV28 and TRBJ2-7; 13 bases agree with TRBD2. From germline, CDR1 is MDHEN and CDR2 SYDVKM. The CDR3 contains 17 residues. The J segment lost 5 bases and the V segment lost 6 bases, leaving 13 bases of the junction unmatched. Here the CDR3 DNA reads TGTGCCAGCAGGATGGGGAAGTTCGGACTAGCGGGAGACGAGCAGTACTTC. Protein: CASRMGKFGLAGDEQYF.

This clonotype was detected only a few times. The chain recombines TRBV5-1 with TRBJ2-3; TRBD2 matches 7 bases. The CDR3 runs 12 residues. After removal of 4 bases from V and 11 bases from J, the junction contained 7 bases not matched to a gene. Per germline, CDR1 SGHRS and CDR2 YFSETQ. In DNA form, the CDR3 reads TGCGCCAGCAGCCTAGGACTAGACTTGCAGTATTTT. Translated, it gives CASSLGLDLQYF.

This clonotype was picked up many times. The J gene is TRBJ1-3, the V gene TRBV7-2; the D is unclear. V shed 1 base and J shed 4 bases, with 8 bases lying between them. Germline assignment: CDR1 SGHTA and CDR2 FQGNSA. This CDR3 is built from 14 residues. The CDR3 DNA sequence: TGTGCCAGCAGCTTAGTGACACGAGGAAACACCATATATTTT. It is translated as CASSLVTRGNTIYF.

This clonotype was recorded many times. The chain employs TRBV10-3 and TRBJ2-2; a possible D gene is TRBD1 (6 bases). Germline V gives CDR1 ENHRY, CDR2 SYGVKD. Trimming removed 10 bases at V and 0 bases at J, with 15 bases between. The CDR3 is 15 residues long. CDR3 sequence: CATRDIPSNTGELFF. The CDR3 DNA sequence: TGTGCCACCCGGGACATTCCGTCGAACACCGGGGAGCTGTTTTTT.

This clonotype has ten or more counts. This rearrangement joins TRBV6-1 to TRBJ2-2, with 11 bases identical to TRBD2. This CDR3 has 16 amino acids. Germline CDR1 MNHNS, CDR2 SASEGT. V shed 6 bases and J 7 bases; nucleotides not matched to a gene: 10. The CDR3 DNA reads as TGTGCCAGCAGCACGCCTAGCGGGAGGTTGGTCGGGGAGCTGTTTTTT. It specifies CASSTPSGRLVGELFF.

This clonotype was detected only a few times. CDR3 loop: CASSFVQSTNIQYF. The CDR3 DNA is TGTGCCAGCAGCTTTGTACAGTCGACAAACATTCAGTACTTC. This chain uses TRBV7-9 with TRBJ2-4; D is undetermined. Germline CDR1 SEHNR, CDR2 FQNEAQ (reference sequence). V was clipped by 3 bases and J by 6 bases, with 12 bases between them. CDR3 length: 14 residues.

This chain connects TRBV10-3 to TRBJ2-1; a possible D gene is TRBD2 (6 bases). This CDR3 spans 14 amino acids. Germline V gene data show CDR1 as ENHRY and CDR2 as SYGVKD. V was clipped by 8 bases and J by 3 bases, with 14 bases between them. CDR3 DNA: TGTGCCATCGCCCCGGGACTTGTCTACAATGAGCAGTTCTTC. Protein sequence: CAIAPGLVYNEQFF.

This clonotype was seen a few times. The chain is built from TRBV29-1 and TRBJ2-4; D is ambiguous. The CDR3 length is 13 residues. The V end was cut by 4 bases, the J end by 5 bases, with 12 bases between. Per germline, CDR1 SQVTM and CDR2 ANQGSEA. This CDR3 is CSVVQEWENIQYF. CDR3 in DNA: TGCAGCGTTGTGCAGGAGTGGGAAAACATTCAGTACTTC. The whole variable domain, remainder taken from reference TRBV29-1 and TRBJ2-4, is SAVISQKPSRDICQRGTSLTIQCQVDSQVTMMFWYRQQPGQSLTLIATANQGSEATYESGFVIDKFPISRPNLTFSTLTVSNMSPEDSSIYLCSVVQEWENIQYFGAGTRLSVL.

This clonotype was counted a few times. This chain links TRBV5-1 with TRBJ2-3, with a weak D call TRBD1 (6 bases). CDR3 size: 16 residues. Trimming shortened V by 4 bases and J by 2 bases, and 17 bases separated the two germline ends. The germline CDR1 and CDR2 sequences are SGHRS and YFSETQ. The CDR3 reads CASSGNGQHLTDTQYF. CDR3 in DNA: TGCGCCAGCAGCGGAAACGGACAGCATCTCACAGATACGCAGTATTTT.

This clonotype showed up many times. The V and J genes are TRBV3-1 and TRBJ1-1; D call uncertain. Deletions cut 1 base from V and 6 bases from J, with 9 bases between. There are 13 residues in the CDR3. The V gene's germline CDR1 is LGHDT and CDR2 YNNKEL (reference sequence). The CDR3 bases are TGTGCCAGCAGCCAAGGGGGAAGCGCTGAAGCTTTCTTT. Translated, it gives CASSQGGSAEAFF.

Many counts were recorded for this clonotype. The gene calls are TRBV7-9 and TRBJ2-5; no reliable D call. The germline V gene encodes CDR1 SEHNR and CDR2 FQNEAQ (reference sequence). Trimming removed 5 bases from V and 13 bases from J, with 14 bases in between. The CDR3 covers 11 residues. The CDR3, as DNA: TGTGCCAGCAGCCCATCAGAAATCCTGTACTTC. Amino acid sequence: CASSPSEILYF.

This clonotype was seen repeatedly, ten times or more. This chain links TRBV5-6 with TRBJ1-5, with 8 bases matching TRBD1. The V gene end was trimmed by 0 bases and the J gene end by 4 bases; junction bases not matched to a gene: 3. The CDR3 is 15 amino acids. CDR1 and CDR2 (germline): SGHDT, YYEEEE. CDR3 sequence reads: CASSLDRGVNQPQHF. CDR3 DNA sequence: TGTGCCAGCAGCTTGGACAGGGGGGTGAATCAGCCCCAGCATTTT.

This clonotype has ten or more counts. V usage is TRBV25-1 and J usage is TRBJ1-5; 8 nucleotides match TRBD1. The germline V gene has CDR1 MGHDK and CDR2 SYGVNS. There are 13 residues in the CDR3. Trimming cost V 8 bases and J 8 bases; bases outside gene matches: 8. The CDR3 DNA follows: TGTGCCAGCTGGGGACAGGAGAAAGAGCCCCAGCATTTT. Translation gives CASWGQEKEPQHF.

This sequence joins TRBV11-2 and TRBJ2-7; D not resolved. The ends were cut back, 1 base at V and 0 bases at J, with 4 bases in the middle. Germline-derived CDR1 and CDR2 are SGHAT and FQNNGV. This CDR3 is 13 amino acids long. The CDR3 region is CASSLAVSYEQYV. As DNA, the CDR3 is TGTGCCAGCAGCTTAGCGGTCTCCTACGAGCAGTACGTC.

This clonotype has a count of ten or more. V is TRBV24-1 and J is TRBJ2-3, with TRBD1 matching over 8 bases. V gave up 2 bases and J gave up 4 bases; unmatched junction bases: 4. The CDR3 contains 15 residues. Germline-derived CDR1 and CDR2 are KGHDR and SFDVKD. CDR3 sequence (DNA): TGTGCCACCAGTGATTCCTGGACAGGGTCAGATACGCAGTATTTT. This translates into CATSDSWTGSDTQYF.

This clonotype was seen at least ten times. The rearrangement uses TRBV29-1 and TRBJ2-6, with D tentatively TRBD1 or TRBD2 (5 bases each). The CDR3 sequence is 16 residues long. Per the germline V gene, CDR1 is SQVTM and CDR2 is ANQGSEA. V was shortened by 6 bases and J by 2 bases, with 17 bases between the two germline ends. CDR3 bases: TGCAGCGTGGCCGTTGAGGGGAAAGCTGGGGCCAACGTCCTGACTTTC. Amino acid sequence: CSVAVEGKAGANVLTF.

This chain connects TRBV27 to TRBJ2-2; 13 bases align to TRBD2. Trimming removed 5 bases from V and 4 bases from J; junction bases left unmatched: 4. CDR3 length equals 16 residues. Germline V gives CDR1 MNHEY, CDR2 SMNVEV (reference sequence). CDR3 region: CASSLGTSGITGELFF. CDR3 bases: TGTGCCAGCAGTCTCGGGACTAGCGGGATCACCGGGGAGCTGTTTTTT.

This clonotype was seen at least ten times. The chain is built from TRBV29-1 and TRBJ2-2; the D gene is possibly TRBD1 (6 bases). Trimming took off 8 bases at V and 3 bases at J, with 16 bases between the two ends. The CDR3 is 14 amino acids. Germline lookup yields CDR1 SQVTM and CDR2 ANQGSEA. As DNA, the CDR3 is TGCAGCACAGCTGACAGGTCGGACACCGGGGAGCTGTTTTTT. It codes for CSTADRSDTGELFF.

This clonotype was seen repeatedly, ten times or more. The chain carries TRBV7-3 and TRBJ2-1; D remains ambiguous. CDR1 is SGHTA and CDR2 is FQGTGA in the germline V gene. The CDR3 spans 11 residues. V lost 6 bases, J lost 9 bases, and 9 bases lay in between. CDR3 protein: CASSKGGEQFF. CDR3 DNA sequence: TGTGCCAGCAGTAAGGGCGGTGAGCAGTTCTTC.

The rearrangement uses TRBV7-2 and TRBJ2-7, with a weak D call TRBD1 (6 bases). The V gene lost 4 bases and the J gene lost 4 bases, with 11 bases spanning the gap. CDR1 is SGHTA and CDR2 is FQGNSA in the germline V gene. The CDR3 runs to 13 residues. CDR3 DNA sequence: TGTGCCAGCAGCTCATCTACAGGGTACGAGCAGTACTTC. Its protein product is CASSSSTGYEQYF. Together with reference TRBV7-2 and TRBJ2-7, the CDR3 gives the full variable domain: GAGVSQSPSNKVTEKGKDVELRCDPISGHTALYWYRQSLGQGLEFLIYFQGNSAPDKSGLPSDRFSAERTGGSVSTLTIQRTQQEDSAVYLCASSSSTGYEQYFGPGTRLTVT.

This clonotype was seen many times. The V and J genes are TRBV27 and TRBJ2-7; 10 bases are shared with TRBD2. The CDR3 sequence is 15 residues long. CDR1 is MNHEY and CDR2 is SMNVEV in the germline V gene (reference sequence). After removal of 6 bases from V and 3 bases from J, the junction contained 8 bases not matched to a gene. This CDR3 is CASRHGTSVSYEQYF. The CDR3 DNA is TGTGCCAGCAGGCATGGGACTAGCGTAAGCTACGAGCAGTACTTC.